These 16 T cell receptor beta chains share one sample of origin, sequenced in a study of T cells after yellow fever vaccination. TCRdb passed the 5' RACE reads through MiXCR, listing each CDR3 protein once. Here the sample spans around 50,000 distinct CDR3 sequences, roughly 7% being singletons. This specimen consisted of CD8+ T cells sorted from PBMCs, obtained about 2 weeks after the first yellow fever vaccination. These receptors originate from a man in his late teens or twenties who received the YFV17D yellow fever vaccine.

This clonotype was seen ten or more times. The chain links TRBV9 to TRBJ2-3; tentatively, D is TRBD2 (5 bases). Trimming removed 6 bases at V and 6 bases at J, with 11 bases between. The CDR3 runs to 12 residues. Germline CDR1 SGDLS, CDR2 YYNGEE. The CDR3 bases are TGTGCCAGCAACTCACCGGGGGATACGCAGTATTTT. It codes for CASNSPGDTQYF.

This chain links TRBV20-1 with TRBJ1-2; a weak D match, TRBD1 (5 bases). Per germline, CDR1 DFQATT and CDR2 SNEGSKA (reference sequence). Trimming took off 0 bases at V and 3 bases at J, with 11 bases between the two ends. This CDR3 has 14 residues. This CDR3 is CSARDPGLDYGYTF. The CDR3, as DNA: TGCAGTGCTAGAGACCCAGGGCTCGACTATGGCTACACCTTC.

In this sample, this clonotype turned up many times. V gene TRBV2 combines with J gene TRBJ2-5; 7 nucleotides line up with TRBD1. This CDR3 is 16 amino acids long. Germline V gene data show CDR1 as SNHLY and CDR2 as FYNNEI. Germline trimming cut 6 bases from V and 3 bases from J; bases unmatched to any gene: 13. This CDR3 reads CASRNKRGRREETQYF. The CDR3 bases are TGTGCCAGCAGAAACAAGAGGGGGCGCAGGGAAGAGACCCAGTACTTC.

This clonotype was counted ten times or more. The chain combines TRBV12-3 or TRBV12-4 with TRBJ2-1; possible D gene TRBD2, 6 bases. The germline V and J ends were trimmed by 4 bases and 3 bases, with 10 bases remaining between them. The CDR3 spans 14 residues. The CDR3 here is CASSSGTYYNEQFF. Here the CDR3 DNA reads TGTGCCAGCAGTTCGGGGACTTACTACAATGAGCAGTTCTTC.

Many counts were recorded for this clonotype. The V and J genes are TRBV12-3 or TRBV12-4 and TRBJ1-5, with D maybe TRBD1 (5 bases). V was shortened by 5 bases and J by 9 bases, with 23 bases between the two germline ends. The CDR3 is 16 amino acids. CDR3 residues: CASSHQISGTSGPQHF. The DNA for the CDR3 is TGTGCCAGCAGTCACCAAATCAGTGGGACCTCGGGGCCCCAGCATTTT.

The rearrangement uses TRBV24-1 and TRBJ2-1; a weak D match, TRBD2 (7 bases). Germline-derived CDR1 and CDR2 are KGHDR and SFDVKD. V dropped 12 bases and J dropped 0 bases, with 26 bases sitting between them. This CDR3 has 18 amino acids. The CDR3: CASEGGGLQKFSYNEQFF. As DNA, the CDR3 is TGTGCCTCCGAGGGCGGGGGCCTCCAAAAATTCTCCTACAATGAGCAGTTCTTC.

This clonotype came up many times. The V gene is TRBV29-1, the J gene TRBJ2-5; D unresolved. In germline, CDR1 is SQVTM, CDR2 ANQGSEA. V was cut by 4 bases and J by 7 bases, with 13 bases left in between. The CDR3 contains 12 residues. The DNA for the CDR3 is TGCAGCGTTGCCTCTGGGTTGGCGACCCAGTACTTC. As protein: CSVASGLATQYF.

This clonotype was observed many times. The V gene is TRBV29-1, the J gene TRBJ2-7; 7 bases match TRBD1. The CDR3 has 16 residues. V lost 4 bases and J lost 1; bases outside the gene matches: 13. Germline CDR1 SQVTM, CDR2 ANQGSEA. In DNA form, the CDR3 reads TGCAGCGTTGCGAGGACAGGTGACCCCGCTTCCTACGAGCAGTACTTC. Protein: CSVARTGDPASYEQYF.

This clonotype was counted at least ten times. The V and J genes are TRBV20-1 and TRBJ2-5, with D possibly being TRBD2 (6 bases). Germline V gives CDR1 DFQATT, CDR2 SNEGSKA (reference sequence). This CDR3 region has 11 residues. V lost 6 bases to trimming and J lost 7 bases, with 12 bases between them. CDR3 amino acids: CSAGGAGTQYF. The CDR3 DNA reads TGCAGTGCCGGGGGAGCCGGGACCCAGTACTTC.

This clonotype appeared a few times. The chain carries TRBV10-3 and TRBJ2-3; 8 nucleotides match TRBD1. The trim removed 3 bases at V and 3 bases at J, leaving 2 bases unmatched. Germline CDR1 reads ENHRY; CDR2 reads SYGVKD. There are 14 residues in the CDR3. CDR3 residues: CAISDRTGTDTQYF. The CDR3 DNA sequence: TGTGCCATCAGTGACCGGACAGGGACAGATACGCAGTATTTT.

There are many counts of this clonotype. V is TRBV12-3 or TRBV12-4 and J is TRBJ2-3, with D tentatively TRBD2 (5 bases). The CDR3 has 14 residues. V dropped 6 bases and J dropped 2 bases, with 12 bases sitting between them. CDR3: CASRGEKITDTQYF. In DNA form, the CDR3 reads TGTGCCAGCAGGGGAGAGAAGATCACAGATACGCAGTATTTT.

This clonotype was recorded many times. The rearrangement links TRBV11-1 to TRBJ2-1; D is unresolved. Deletions cut 3 bases from V and 9 bases from J, with 9 bases between. The germline gives CDR1 SGHAT, CDR2 FQDESV (reference sequence). CDR3 size: 12 residues. CDR3 coding DNA: TGTGCCAGCAGCTTGGGGTTGAGTGAGCAGTTCTTC. Its translation: CASSLGLSEQFF.

In its sample, this clonotype was seen many times. This rearrangement joins TRBV2 to TRBJ2-1; 7 bases match TRBD2. J was trimmed by 10 bases and V by 7 bases; bases with no gene match: 13. The CDR3 contains 14 residues. Germline CDR1 reads SNHLY; CDR2 reads FYNNEI. The CDR3 DNA follows: TGTGCCAGCACCCCCGGCAGCGGGATTCGCGAGCAGTTCTTC. Its protein is CASTPGSGIREQFF.

This clonotype was detected many times. The genes are TRBV15 and TRBJ2-7, with D possibly being TRBD1 (5 bases). Looked up from germline, CDR1 is LNHNV and CDR2 is YYDKDF (reference sequence). The V end lost 8 bases, the J end lost 1 base, and 9 bases lay between the germline ends. The CDR3 loop spans 12 amino acids. CDR3 sequence reads: CATSRASYEQYF. Written as DNA, the CDR3 is TGTGCCACCTCCAGGGCGTCCTACGAGCAGTACTTC. The full variable domain, its missing parts supplied by reference TRBV15 and TRBJ2-7, is DAMVIQNPRYQVTQFGKPVTLSCSQTLNHNVMYWYQQKSSQAPKLLFHYYDKDFNNEADTPDNFQSRRPNTSFCFLDIRSPGLGDTAMYLCATSRASYEQYFGPGTRLTVT.

There are many counts of this clonotype. The chain couples TRBV7-2 to TRBJ2-3; 8 bases are a match to TRBD2. J was trimmed by 8 bases and V by 0 bases; bases with no gene match: 16. This CDR3 has 18 amino acids. CDR1 SGHTA and CDR2 FQGNSA come from the germline V gene. CDR3: CASSLAPGGPGPVSTQYF. The CDR3 nucleotides are TGTGCCAGCAGCTTAGCGCCGGGGGGGCCGGGACCTGTGAGTACGCAGTATTTT.

This clonotype came up a few times. The V and J genes are TRBV27 and TRBJ1-6; 9 bases line up with TRBD1. Per germline, CDR1 MNHEY and CDR2 SMNVEV (reference sequence). Losses at the gene ends were 4 bases for V and 13 bases for J; bases not matched to a gene: 8. The length of the CDR3 is 14 residues. CDR3 in amino acids: CASSYGQGPWPLHF. In DNA form, the CDR3 reads TGTGCCAGCAGTTACGGACAGGGGCCGTGGCCCCTCCACTTT.